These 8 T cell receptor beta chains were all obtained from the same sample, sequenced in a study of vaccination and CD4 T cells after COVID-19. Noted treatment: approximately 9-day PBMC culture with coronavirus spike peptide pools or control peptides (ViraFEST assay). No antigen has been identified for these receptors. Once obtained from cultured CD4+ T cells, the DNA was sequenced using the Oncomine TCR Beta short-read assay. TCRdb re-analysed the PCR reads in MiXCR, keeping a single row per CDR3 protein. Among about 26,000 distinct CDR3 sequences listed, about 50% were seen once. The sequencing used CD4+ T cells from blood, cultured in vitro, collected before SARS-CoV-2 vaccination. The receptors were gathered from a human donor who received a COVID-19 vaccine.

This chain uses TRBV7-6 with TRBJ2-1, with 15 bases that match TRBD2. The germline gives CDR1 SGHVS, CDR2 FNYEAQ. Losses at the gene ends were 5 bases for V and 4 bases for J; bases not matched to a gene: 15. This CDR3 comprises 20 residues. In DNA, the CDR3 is TGTGCCAGCAGCCCAAATGGACTAGCGGGGGGGCTCGACGTGTACAATGAGCAGTTCTTC. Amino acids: CASSPNGLAGGLDVYNEQFF.

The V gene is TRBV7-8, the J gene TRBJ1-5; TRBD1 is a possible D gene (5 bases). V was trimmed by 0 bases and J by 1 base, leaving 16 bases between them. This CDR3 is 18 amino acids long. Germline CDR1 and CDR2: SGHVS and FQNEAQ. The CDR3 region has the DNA TGTGCCAGCAGCTTAGCCACAACCGGGACTTCAAGCAATCAGCCCCAGCATTTT. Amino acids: CASSLATTGTSSNQPQHF.

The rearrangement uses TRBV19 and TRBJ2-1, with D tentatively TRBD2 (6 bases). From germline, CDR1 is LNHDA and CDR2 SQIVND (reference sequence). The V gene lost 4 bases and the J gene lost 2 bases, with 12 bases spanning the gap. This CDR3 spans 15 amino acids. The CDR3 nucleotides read TGTGCCAGTAGTACGGTAGCGGCCCCCTACAATGAGCAGTTCTTC. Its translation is CASSTVAAPYNEQFF.

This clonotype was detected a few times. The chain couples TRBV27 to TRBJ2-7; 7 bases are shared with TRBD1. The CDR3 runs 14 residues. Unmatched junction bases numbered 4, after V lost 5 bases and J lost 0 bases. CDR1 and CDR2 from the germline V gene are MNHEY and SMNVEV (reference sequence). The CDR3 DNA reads TGTGCCAGCAGTCCAGACAGGGCCTCCTACGAGCAGTACTTC. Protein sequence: CASSPDRASYEQYF.

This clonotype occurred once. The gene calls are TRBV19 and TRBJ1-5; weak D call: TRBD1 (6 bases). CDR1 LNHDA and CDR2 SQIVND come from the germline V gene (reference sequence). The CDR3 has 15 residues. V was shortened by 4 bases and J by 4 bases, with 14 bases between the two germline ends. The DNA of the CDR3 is TGTGCCAGTAGTACCCTGGCAGGGGCGAATCAGCCCCAGCATTTT. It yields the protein CASSTLAGANQPQHF.

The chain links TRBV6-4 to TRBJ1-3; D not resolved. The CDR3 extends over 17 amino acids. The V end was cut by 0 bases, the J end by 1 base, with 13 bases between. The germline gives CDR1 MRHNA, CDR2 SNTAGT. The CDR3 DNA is TGTGCCAGCAGTGACTCAGACACGGGGATTTCTGGAAACACCATATATTTT. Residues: CASSDSDTGISGNTIYF.

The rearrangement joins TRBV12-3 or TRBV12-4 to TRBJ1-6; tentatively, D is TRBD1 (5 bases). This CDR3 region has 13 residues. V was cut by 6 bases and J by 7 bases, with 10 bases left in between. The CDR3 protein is CASRIWGNSPLHF. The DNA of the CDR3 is TGTGCCAGCAGGATTTGGGGGAATTCACCCCTCCACTTT.

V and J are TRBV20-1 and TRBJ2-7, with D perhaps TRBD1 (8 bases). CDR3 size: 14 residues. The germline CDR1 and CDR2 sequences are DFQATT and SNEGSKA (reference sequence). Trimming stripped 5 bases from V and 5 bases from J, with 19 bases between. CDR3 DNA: TGCAGTGCTTACAACGACAGGGGACTAAACGAGCAGTACTTC. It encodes CSAYNDRGLNEQYF.